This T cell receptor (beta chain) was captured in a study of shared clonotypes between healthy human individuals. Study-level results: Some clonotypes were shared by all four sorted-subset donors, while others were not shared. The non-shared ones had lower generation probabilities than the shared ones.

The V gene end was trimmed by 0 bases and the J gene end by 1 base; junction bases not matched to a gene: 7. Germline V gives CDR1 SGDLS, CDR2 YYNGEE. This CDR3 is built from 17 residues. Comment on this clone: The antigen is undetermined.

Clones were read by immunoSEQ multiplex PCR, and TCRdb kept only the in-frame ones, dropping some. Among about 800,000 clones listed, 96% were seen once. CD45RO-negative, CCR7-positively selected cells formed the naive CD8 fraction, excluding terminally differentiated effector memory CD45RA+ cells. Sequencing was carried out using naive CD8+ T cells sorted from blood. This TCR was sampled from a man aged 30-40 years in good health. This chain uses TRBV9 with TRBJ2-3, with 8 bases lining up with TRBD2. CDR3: CASSVEGLLAGTDTQYF. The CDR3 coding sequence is TGTGCCAGCAGCGTAGAGGGCCTACTAGCGGGCACAGATACGCAGTATTTT.